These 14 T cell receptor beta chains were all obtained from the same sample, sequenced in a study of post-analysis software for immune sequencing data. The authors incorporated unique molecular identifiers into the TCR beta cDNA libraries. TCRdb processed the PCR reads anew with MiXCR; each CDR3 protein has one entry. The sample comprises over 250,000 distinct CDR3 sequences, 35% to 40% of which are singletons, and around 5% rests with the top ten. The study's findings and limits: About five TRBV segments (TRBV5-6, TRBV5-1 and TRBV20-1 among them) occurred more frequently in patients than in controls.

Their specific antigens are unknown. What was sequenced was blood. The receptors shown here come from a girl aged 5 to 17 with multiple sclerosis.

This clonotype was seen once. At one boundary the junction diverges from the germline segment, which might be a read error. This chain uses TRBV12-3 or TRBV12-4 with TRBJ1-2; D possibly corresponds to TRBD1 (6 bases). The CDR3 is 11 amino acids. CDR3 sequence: CASSAGVGCTF. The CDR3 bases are TGTGCCAGCAGTGCAGGGGTCGGCTGCACCTTC.

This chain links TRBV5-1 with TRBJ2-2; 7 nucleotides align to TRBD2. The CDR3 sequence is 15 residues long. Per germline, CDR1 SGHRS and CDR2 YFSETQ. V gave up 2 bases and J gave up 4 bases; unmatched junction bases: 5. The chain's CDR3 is CASSFRGESTGELFF. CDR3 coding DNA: TGCGCCAGCAGCTTTCGGGGGGAGAGCACCGGGGAGCTGTTTTTT.

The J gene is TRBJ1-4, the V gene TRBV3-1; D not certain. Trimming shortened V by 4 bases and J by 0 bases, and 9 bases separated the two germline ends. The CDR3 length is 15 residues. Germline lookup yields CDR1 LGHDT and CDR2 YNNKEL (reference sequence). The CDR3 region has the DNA TGTGCCAGCAGCCGCGGTCCCACAACTAATGAAAAACTGTTTTTT. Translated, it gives CASSRGPTTNEKLFF.

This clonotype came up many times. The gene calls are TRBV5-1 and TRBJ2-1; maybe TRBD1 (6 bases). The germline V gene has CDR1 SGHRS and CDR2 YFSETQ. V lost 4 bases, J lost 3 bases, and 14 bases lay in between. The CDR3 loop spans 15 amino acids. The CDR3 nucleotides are TGCGCCAGCAGCCCTCGGGACACCGACTACAATGAGCAGTTCTTC. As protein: CASSPRDTDYNEQFF.

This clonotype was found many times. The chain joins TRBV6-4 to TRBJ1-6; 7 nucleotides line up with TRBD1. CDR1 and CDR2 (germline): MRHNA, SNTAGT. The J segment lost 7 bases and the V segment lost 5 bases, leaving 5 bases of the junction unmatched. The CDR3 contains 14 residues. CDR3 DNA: TGTGCCAGCAGTCCTTCGACAGGGAATTCACCCCTCCACTTT. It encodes CASSPSTGNSPLHF.

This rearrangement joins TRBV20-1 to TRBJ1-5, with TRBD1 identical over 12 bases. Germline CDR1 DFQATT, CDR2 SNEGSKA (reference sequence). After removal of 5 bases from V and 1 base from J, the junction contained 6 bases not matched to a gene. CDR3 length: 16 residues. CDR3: CSAPGQGAVSNQPQHF. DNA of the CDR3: TGCAGTGCTCCGGGACAGGGGGCAGTAAGCAATCAGCCCCAGCATTTT.

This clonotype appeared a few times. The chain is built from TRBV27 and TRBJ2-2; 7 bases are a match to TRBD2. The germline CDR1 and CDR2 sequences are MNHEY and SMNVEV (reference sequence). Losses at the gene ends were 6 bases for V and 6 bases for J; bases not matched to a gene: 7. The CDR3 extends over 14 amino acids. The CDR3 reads CASRWTRRAGELFF. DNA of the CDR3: TGTGCCAGCAGATGGACTAGACGCGCCGGGGAGCTGTTTTTT.

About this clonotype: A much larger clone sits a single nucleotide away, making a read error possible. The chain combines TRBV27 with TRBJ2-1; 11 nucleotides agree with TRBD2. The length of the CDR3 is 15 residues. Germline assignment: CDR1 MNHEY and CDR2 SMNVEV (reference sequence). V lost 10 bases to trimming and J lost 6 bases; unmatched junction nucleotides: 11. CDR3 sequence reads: CATSAGTSGPNEQFF. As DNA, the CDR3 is TGTGCCACCTCGGCCGGGACTAGCGGTCCCAATGAGCAGTTCTTC.

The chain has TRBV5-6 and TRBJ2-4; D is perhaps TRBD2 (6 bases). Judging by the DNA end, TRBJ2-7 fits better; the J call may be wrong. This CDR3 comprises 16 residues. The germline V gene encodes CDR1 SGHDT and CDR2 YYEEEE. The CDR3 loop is CASSLDSQRVTYEQYF. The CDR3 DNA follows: TGTGCCAGCAGCTTGGATTCCCAGCGGGTTACGTACGAGCAGTACTTC.

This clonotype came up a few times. CDR3 nucleotides: TGTGCCAGCACCCTAAGCAATCAGCCCCAGCATTTT. This gives the protein CASTLSNQPQHF. This chain joins TRBV12-3 or TRBV12-4 and TRBJ1-5; no definite D call. Trimming removed 7 bases at V and 1 base at J, with 5 bases between. The CDR3 spans 12 residues.

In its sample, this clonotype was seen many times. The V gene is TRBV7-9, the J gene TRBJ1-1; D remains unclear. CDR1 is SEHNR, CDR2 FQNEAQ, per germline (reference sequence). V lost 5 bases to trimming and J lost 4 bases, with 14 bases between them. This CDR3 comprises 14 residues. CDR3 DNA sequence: TGTGCCAGCAGCCCCTTTTGGGGAGCCACTGAAGCTTTCTTT. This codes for CASSPFWGATEAFF.

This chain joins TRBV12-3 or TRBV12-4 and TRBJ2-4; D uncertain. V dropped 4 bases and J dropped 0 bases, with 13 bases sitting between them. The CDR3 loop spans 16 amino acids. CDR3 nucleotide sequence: TGTGCCAGCAGTTCCGACACCACACTAGCCAAAAACATTCAGTACTTC. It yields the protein CASSSDTTLAKNIQYF.

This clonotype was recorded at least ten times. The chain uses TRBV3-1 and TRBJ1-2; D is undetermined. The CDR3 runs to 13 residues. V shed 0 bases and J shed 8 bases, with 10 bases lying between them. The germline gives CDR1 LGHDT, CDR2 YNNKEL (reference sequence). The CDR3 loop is CASSQDTGNGYTF. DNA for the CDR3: TGTGCCAGCAGCCAAGACACCGGTAACGGCTACACCTTC.

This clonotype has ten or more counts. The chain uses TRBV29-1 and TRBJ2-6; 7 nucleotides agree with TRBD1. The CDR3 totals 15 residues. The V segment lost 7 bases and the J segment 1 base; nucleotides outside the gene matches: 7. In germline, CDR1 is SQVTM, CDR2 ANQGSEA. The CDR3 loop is CSAGTVMSGANVLTF. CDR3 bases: TGCAGCGCAGGGACAGTTATGTCTGGGGCCAACGTCCTGACTTTC.